The 11 T cell receptor beta chains reported below all come from one sample, sequenced in a study of blood T cell repertoires in COVID-19. This table comes from immunoSEQ multiplex PCR, and its TCRdb copy is limited to in-frame clones, with some not included. The table records about 300,000 clones, 75% to 90% of them present only once. The material sequenced was peripheral blood. All receptors derive from a young man with active or convalescent COVID-19.

The rearrangement uses TRBV28 and TRBJ2-1; possibly TRBD1 for D (6 bases). V lost 7 bases, J lost 0 bases, and 25 bases lay in between. This CDR3 has 19 amino acids. The germline gives CDR1 MDHEN, CDR2 SYDVKM. The CDR3 protein is CASTSFKDSLRSSYNEQFF. In DNA form, the CDR3 reads TGTGCCAGCACTTCCTTTAAGGACAGCCTCAGGAGCTCCTACAATGAGCAGTTCTTC.

V gene TRBV19 combines with J gene TRBJ2-2; TRBD2 is a possible D gene (5 bases). The CDR3 runs to 16 residues. Trimming left V 5 bases short and J 0 bases short, with 13 bases between. The germline gives CDR1 LNHDA, CDR2 SQIVND (reference sequence). As DNA, the CDR3 is TGTGCCAGTAGTCCCGTGAGGGTTGCGAACACCGGGGAGCTGTTTTTT. This translates into CASSPVRVANTGELFF.

The J gene is TRBJ1-1, the V gene TRBV4-3, with D hard to call. The CDR3 covers 15 residues. Germline loops: CDR1 LGHNA, CDR2 YSLEER. V shed 0 bases and J shed 6 bases, with 14 bases lying between them. This CDR3 is CASSQDSGRHAEAFF. The DNA of the CDR3 is TGCGCCAGCAGCCAAGATTCAGGCCGACACGCTGAAGCTTTCTTT.

This chain joins TRBV24-1 and TRBJ2-2, with 10 bases fitting TRBD2. With V trimmed by 5 bases and J by 4 bases, 3 bases remained unmatched. There are 15 residues in the CDR3. Germline V lookup: CDR1 KGHDR, CDR2 SFDVKD. CDR3 coding DNA: TGTGCCACCAGTGTTGCTAGCGGGAGCACCGGGGAGCTGTTTTTT. Residues: CATSVASGSTGELFF.

This rearrangement joins TRBV3-1 (or the pseudogene TRBV3-2) to TRBJ1-3; TRBD1 matches at 7 bases. Germline CDR1 LGHDT, CDR2 YNNKEL (reference sequence). With V trimmed by 0 bases and J by 4 bases, 3 bases remained unmatched. The CDR3 sequence is 15 residues long. DNA of the CDR3: TGTGCCAGCAGCCAAGATAGGGGGCGGGGAAACACCATATATTTT. Its protein is CASSQDRGRGNTIYF.

The chain uses TRBV18 and TRBJ2-1; D might be TRBD2 (6 bases). The V end was cut by 3 bases, the J end by 10 bases, with 10 bases between. CDR3 length: 12 amino acids. Germline V lookup: CDR1 KGHSH, CDR2 LQKENI. DNA for the CDR3: TGTGCCAGCTCACCGGTCGCGGGAGAGCAGTTCTTC. This gives the protein CASSPVAGEQFF.

The chain carries TRBV10-2 and TRBJ2-1; a possible D gene is TRBD2 (7 bases). Between the trimmed V and J ends, which lost 8 bases and 8 bases, there was a span of 19 bases. Looked up from germline, CDR1 is WSHSY and CDR2 is SAAADI. The CDR3 totals 14 residues. CDR3 residues: CASLYAGAGDEQFF. The CDR3 DNA reads TGCGCCAGCTTGTACGCGGGAGCAGGGGATGAGCAGTTCTTC.

CDR3 sequence (DNA): TGTGCCAGCAGCGAACCGGGACAGGGGGGTTACGAGCAGTACTTC. Translated, it gives CASSEPGQGGYEQYF. The V call is TRBV7-9, the J call TRBJ2-7, with 11 nucleotides matching TRBD1. With V trimmed by 5 bases and J by 4 bases, 7 bases remained unmatched. Germline V gene data show CDR1 as SEHNR and CDR2 as FQNEAQ (reference sequence). CDR3 length: 15 amino acids.

This chain joins TRBV9 and TRBJ2-5; the match to TRBD2 covers 12 bases. Germline loops: CDR1 SGDLS, CDR2 YYNGEE. Trimming cost V 4 bases and J 1 base; bases outside gene matches: 5. The CDR3 consists of 16 residues. The CDR3 loop is CASSIGLAGIQETQYF. The CDR3 DNA sequence: TGTGCCAGCAGCATCGGACTAGCGGGAATCCAAGAGACCCAGTACTTC. Variable domain in full (rest from reference TRBV9 and TRBJ2-5): DSGVTQTPKHLITATGQRVTLRCSPRSGDLSVYWYQQSLDQGLQFLIQYYNGEERAKGNILERFSAQQFPDLHSELNLSSLELGDSALYFCASSIGLAGIQETQYFGPGTRLLVL.

V and J are TRBV9 and TRBJ1-3, with D unresolved. The germline CDR1 and CDR2 sequences are SGDLS and YYNGEE. V lost 5 bases and J 0 bases, leaving 12 bases between the germline ends. This CDR3 spans 15 amino acids. The CDR3 region has the DNA TGTGCCAGCAGGGGAGGGCCGCGCTCTGGAAACACCATATATTTT. This codes for CASRGGPRSGNTIYF. The whole variable domain, filled in from reference TRBV9 and TRBJ1-3, reads DSGVTQTPKHLITATGQRVTLRCSPRSGDLSVYWYQQSLDQGLQFLIQYYNGEERAKGNILERFSAQQFPDLHSELNLSSLELGDSALYFCASRGGPRSGNTIYFGEGSWLTVV.

The chain is built from TRBV27 and TRBJ2-7, with TRBD1 identical over 7 bases. The germline V gene encodes CDR1 MNHEY and CDR2 SMNVEV (reference sequence). The trim removed 7 bases at V and 4 bases at J, leaving 13 bases unmatched. The CDR3 is 15 residues long. The CDR3 is CASKATGVLEYEQYF. As DNA, the CDR3 is TGTGCCAGCAAAGCAACAGGGGTTTTGGAGTACGAGCAGTACTTC.